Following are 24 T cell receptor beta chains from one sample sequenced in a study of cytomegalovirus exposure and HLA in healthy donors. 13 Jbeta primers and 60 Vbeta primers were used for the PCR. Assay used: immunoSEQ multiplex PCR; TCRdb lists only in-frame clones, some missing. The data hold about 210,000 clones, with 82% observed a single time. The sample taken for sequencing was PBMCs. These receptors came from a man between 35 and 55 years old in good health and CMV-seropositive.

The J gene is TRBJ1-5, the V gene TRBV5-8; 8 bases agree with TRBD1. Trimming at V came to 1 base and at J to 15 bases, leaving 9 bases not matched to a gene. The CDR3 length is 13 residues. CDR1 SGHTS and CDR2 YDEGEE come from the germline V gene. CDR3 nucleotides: TGTGCCAGCAGCTTGTCGGGACAGGTCTCATGGCATTTT. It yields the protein CASSLSGQVSWHF.

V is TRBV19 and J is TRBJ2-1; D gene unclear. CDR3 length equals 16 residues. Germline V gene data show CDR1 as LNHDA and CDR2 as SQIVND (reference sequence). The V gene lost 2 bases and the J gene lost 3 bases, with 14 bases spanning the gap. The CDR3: CASSINRGTSYNEQFF. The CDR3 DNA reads TGTGCCAGTAGTATAAACCGCGGCACCAGCTACAATGAGCAGTTCTTC.

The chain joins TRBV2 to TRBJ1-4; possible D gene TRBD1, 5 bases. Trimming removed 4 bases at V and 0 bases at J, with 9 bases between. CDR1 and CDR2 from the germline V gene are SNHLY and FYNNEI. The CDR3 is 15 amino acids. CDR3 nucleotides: TGTGCCAGCAGTGTCTCCAGGGCAACTAATGAAAAACTGTTTTTT. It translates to CASSVSRATNEKLFF.

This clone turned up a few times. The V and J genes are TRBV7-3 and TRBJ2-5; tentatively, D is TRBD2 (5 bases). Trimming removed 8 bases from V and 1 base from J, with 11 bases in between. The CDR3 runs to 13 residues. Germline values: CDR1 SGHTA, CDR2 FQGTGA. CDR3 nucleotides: TGTGCCAGCTCGGCGGGCTTCCAAGAGACCCAGTACTTC. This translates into CASSAGFQETQYF.

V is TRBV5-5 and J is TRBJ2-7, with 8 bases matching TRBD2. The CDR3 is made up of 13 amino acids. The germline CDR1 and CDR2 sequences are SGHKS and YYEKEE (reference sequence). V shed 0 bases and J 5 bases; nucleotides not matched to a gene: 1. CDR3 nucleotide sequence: TGTGCCAGCAGCTTGGGTAGCGGGAACGAGCAGTACGTC. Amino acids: CASSLGSGNEQYV.

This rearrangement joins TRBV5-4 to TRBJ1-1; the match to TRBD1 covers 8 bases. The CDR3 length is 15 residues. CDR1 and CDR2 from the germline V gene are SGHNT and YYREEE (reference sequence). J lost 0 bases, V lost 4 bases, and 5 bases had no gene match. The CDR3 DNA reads TGTGCCAGCAGCAAAGGACAGGGTCTGAACACTGAAGCTTTCTTT. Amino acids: CASSKGQGLNTEAFF.

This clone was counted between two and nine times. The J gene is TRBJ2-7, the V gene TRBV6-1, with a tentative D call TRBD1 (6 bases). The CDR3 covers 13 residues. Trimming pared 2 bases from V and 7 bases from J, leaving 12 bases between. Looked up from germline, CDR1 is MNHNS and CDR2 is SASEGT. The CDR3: CASSEQGTLEQYV. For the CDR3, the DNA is TGTGCCAGCAGTGAACAGGGGACGCTAGAGCAGTACGTC.

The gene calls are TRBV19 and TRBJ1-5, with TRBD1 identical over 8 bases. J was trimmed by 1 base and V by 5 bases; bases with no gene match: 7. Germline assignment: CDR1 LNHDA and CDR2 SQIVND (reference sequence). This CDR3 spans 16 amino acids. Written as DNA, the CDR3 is TGTGCCAGTAGTGGTCAGGGGGCAGTCAGCAATCAGCCCCAGCATTTT. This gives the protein CASSGQGAVSNQPQHF.

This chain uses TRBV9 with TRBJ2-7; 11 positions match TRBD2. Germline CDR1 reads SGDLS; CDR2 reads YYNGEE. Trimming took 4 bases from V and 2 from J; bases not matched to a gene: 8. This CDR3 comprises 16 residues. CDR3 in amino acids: CASSSTGTSGTYEQYF. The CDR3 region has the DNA TGTGCCAGCAGCTCCACAGGGACTAGCGGTACCTACGAGCAGTACTTC.

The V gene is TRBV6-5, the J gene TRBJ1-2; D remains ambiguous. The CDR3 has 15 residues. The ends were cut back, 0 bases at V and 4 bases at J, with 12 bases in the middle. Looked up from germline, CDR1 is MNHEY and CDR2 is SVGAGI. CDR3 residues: CASSYSTASGYGYTF. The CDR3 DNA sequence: TGTGCCAGCAGTTACTCTACTGCCTCTGGCTATGGCTACACCTTC.

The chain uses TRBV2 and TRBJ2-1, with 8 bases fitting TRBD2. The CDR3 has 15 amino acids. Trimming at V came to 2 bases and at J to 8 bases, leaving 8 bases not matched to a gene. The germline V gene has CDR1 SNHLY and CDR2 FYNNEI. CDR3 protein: CASSEFSGSHDEQFF. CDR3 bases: TGTGCCAGCAGTGAATTCAGCGGGAGTCACGATGAGCAGTTCTTC.

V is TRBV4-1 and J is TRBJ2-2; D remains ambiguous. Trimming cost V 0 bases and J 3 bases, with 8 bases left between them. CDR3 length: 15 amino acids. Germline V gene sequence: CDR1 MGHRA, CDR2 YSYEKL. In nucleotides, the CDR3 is TGCGCCAGCAGCCAAGATTGGGCATACACCGGGGAGCTGTTTTTT. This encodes CASSQDWAYTGELFF.

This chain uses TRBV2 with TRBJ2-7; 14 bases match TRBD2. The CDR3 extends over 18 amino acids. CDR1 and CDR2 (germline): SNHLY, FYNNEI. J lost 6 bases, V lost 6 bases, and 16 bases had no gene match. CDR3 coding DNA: TGTGCCAGCAGCGTTCCGGGACTAGCGGGAGAGTTCCTTTTCGAGCAGTACTTC. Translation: CASSVPGLAGEFLFEQYF. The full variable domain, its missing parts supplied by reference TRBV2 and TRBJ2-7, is EPEVTQTPSHQVTQMGQEVILRCVPISNHLYFYWYRQILGQKVEFLVSFYNNEISEKSEIFDDQFSVERPDGSNFTLKIRSTKLEDSAMYFCASSVPGLAGEFLFEQYFGPGTRLTVT.

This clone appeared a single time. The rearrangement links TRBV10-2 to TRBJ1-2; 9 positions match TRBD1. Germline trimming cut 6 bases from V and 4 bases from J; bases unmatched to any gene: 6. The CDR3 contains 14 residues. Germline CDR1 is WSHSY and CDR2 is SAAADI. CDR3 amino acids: CASSMGQGPYGYTF. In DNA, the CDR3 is TGCGCCAGCAGCATGGGACAGGGCCCCTATGGCTACACCTTC.

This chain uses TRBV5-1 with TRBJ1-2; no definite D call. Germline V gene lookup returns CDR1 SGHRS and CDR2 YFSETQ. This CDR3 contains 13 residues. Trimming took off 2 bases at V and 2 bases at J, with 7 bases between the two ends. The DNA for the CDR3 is TGCGCCAGCAGCTTTACGGGAAACTATGGCTACACCTTC. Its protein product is CASSFTGNYGYTF.

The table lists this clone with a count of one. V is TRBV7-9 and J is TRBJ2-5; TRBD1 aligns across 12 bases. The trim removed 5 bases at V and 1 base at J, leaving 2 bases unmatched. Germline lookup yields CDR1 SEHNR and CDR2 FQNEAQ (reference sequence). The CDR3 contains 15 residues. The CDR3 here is CASSRGQGAQETQYF. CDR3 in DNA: TGTGCCAGCAGCCGGGGACAGGGGGCCCAAGAGACCCAGTACTTC.

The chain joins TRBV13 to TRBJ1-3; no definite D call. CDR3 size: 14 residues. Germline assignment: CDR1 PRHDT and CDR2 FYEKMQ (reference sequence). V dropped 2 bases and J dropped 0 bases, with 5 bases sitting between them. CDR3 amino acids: CASSLISSGNTIYF. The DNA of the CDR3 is TGTGCCAGCAGCTTAATTAGCTCTGGAAACACCATATATTTT.

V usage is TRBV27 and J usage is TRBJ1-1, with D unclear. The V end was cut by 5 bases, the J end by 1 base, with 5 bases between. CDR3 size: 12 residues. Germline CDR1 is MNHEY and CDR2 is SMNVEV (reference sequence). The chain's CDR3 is CASSIGNTEAFF. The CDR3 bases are TGTGCCAGCAGTATCGGGAACACTGAAGCTTTCTTT.

The CDR3: CASSLDRTGLQRSEAFF. In DNA, the CDR3 is TGTGCCAGCAGCTTGGACCGGACAGGGCTACAAAGGAGTGAAGCTTTCTTT. The V gene is TRBV5-6, the J gene TRBJ1-1; 8 bases map to TRBD1. This CDR3 comprises 17 residues. Germline V gives CDR1 SGHDT, CDR2 YYEEEE. Unmatched junction bases numbered 14, after V lost 0 bases and J lost 7 bases.

The CDR3 loop is CASSWDRGYYEQYF. The CDR3 region has the DNA TGTGCCAGCAGTTGGGACAGGGGGTACTACGAGCAGTACTTC. The rearrangement links TRBV6-5 to TRBJ2-7; 11 bases fit TRBD1. The CDR3 is made up of 14 amino acids. V gave up 4 bases and J gave up 3 bases; unmatched junction bases: 2. Germline V gene lookup returns CDR1 MNHEY and CDR2 SVGAGI.

CDR3 nucleotide sequence: TGTGCCAGCAGCTCTCCGAGGACTAGCGGGAGAGGAGGCACAGATACGCAGTATTTT. As protein: CASSSPRTSGRGGTDTQYF. V gene TRBV7-9 combines with J gene TRBJ2-3, with 13 bases identical to TRBD2. There are 19 residues in the CDR3. Germline V lookup: CDR1 SEHNR, CDR2 FQNEAQ (reference sequence). Trimming cost V 4 bases and J 1 base; bases outside gene matches: 11. Based on the CDR3 plus reference TRBV7-9 and TRBJ2-3, the full variable domain is DTGVSQNPRHKITKRGQNVTFRCDPISEHNRLYWYRQTLGQGPEFLTYFQNEAQLEKSRLLSDRFSAERPKGSFSTLEIQRTEQGDSAMYLCASSSPRTSGRGGTDTQYFGPGTRLTVL.

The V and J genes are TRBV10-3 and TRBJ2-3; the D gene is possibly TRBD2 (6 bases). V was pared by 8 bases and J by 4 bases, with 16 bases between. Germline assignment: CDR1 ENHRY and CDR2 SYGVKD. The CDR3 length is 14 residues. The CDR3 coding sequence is TGTGCCATCTTTAGCGGTGTGCGTCCAGATACGCAGTATTTT. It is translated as CAIFSGVRPDTQYF.

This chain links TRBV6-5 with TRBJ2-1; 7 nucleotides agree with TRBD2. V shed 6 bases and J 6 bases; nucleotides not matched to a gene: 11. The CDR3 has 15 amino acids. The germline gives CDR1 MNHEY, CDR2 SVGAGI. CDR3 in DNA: TGTGCCAGCAGCAAACTAGGCGGGAGTGGCAATGAGCAGTTCTTC. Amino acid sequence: CASSKLGGSGNEQFF.

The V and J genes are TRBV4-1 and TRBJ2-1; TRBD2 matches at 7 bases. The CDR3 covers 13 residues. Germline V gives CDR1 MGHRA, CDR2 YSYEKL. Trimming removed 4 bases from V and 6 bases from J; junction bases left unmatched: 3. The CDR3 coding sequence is TGCGCCAGCAGCCCACTAGCGCCCAATGAGCAGTTCTTC. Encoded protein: CASSPLAPNEQFF.